This TCR beta chain was identified in a study of cytomegalovirus exposure and HLA in healthy donors. The V gene end was trimmed by 0 bases and the J gene end by 5 bases; junction bases not matched to a gene: 0. Germline V CDR1 and CDR2: MNHEY, SVGAGI. CDR3 length equals 15 residues. The study ran its PCR with 60 Vbeta and 13 Jbeta primers. TCRdb's copy holds only in-frame clones and misses some; the assay was immunoSEQ multiplex PCR. Of 70,000 to 85,000 clones listed, about 60% were seen once; the top ten hold less than 7.5%. The chain joins TRBV6-5 to TRBJ2-1; 11 bases match TRBD2. Material for sequencing was PBMCs. The receptor was isolated from a man aged 25-45 years in good health and CMV-seropositive. DNA of the CDR3: TGTGCCAGCAGTTACTCACTAGCGGGAGACAATGAGCAGTTCTTC. Protein product: CASSYSLAGDNEQFF.